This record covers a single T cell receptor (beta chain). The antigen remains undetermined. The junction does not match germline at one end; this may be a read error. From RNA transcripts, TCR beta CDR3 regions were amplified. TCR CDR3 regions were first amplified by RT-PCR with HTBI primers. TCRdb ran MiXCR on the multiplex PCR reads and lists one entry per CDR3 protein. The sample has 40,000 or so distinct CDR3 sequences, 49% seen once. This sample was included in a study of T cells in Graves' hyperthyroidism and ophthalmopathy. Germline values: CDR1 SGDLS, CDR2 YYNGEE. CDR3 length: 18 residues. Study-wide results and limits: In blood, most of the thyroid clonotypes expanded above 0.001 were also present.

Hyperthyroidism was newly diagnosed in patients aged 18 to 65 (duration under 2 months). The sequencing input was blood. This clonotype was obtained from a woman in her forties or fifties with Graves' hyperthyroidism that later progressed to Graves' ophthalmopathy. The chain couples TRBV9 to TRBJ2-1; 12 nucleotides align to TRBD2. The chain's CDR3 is CASSPTPTSGSWSNKQFF. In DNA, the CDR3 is TGTGCCAGCAGCCCAACGCCGACTAGCGGGAGTTGGTCCAATAAGCAGTTCTTC.